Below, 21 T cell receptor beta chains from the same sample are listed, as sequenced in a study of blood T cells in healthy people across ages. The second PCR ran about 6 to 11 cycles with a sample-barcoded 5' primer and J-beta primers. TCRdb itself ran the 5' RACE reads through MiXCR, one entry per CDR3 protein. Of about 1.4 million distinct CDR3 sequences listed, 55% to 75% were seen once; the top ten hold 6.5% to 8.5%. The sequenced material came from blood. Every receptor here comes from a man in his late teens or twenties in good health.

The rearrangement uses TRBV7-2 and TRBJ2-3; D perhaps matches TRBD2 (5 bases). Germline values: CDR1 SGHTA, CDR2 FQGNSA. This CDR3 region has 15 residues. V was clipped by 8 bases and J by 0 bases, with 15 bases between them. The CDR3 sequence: CASGPRETSTDTQYF. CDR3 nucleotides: TGTGCCAGCGGCCCGAGGGAGACTAGCACAGATACGCAGTATTTT.

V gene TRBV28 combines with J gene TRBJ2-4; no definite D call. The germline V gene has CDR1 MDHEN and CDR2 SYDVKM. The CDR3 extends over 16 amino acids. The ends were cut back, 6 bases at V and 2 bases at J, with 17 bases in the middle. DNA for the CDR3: TGTGCCAGCAGCCAAGGCCTTTGGAGTTCCAAAAACATTCAGTACTTC. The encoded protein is CASSQGLWSSKNIQYF.

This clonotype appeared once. The CDR3 DNA reads as TGTGCCAGCAGCCTAGATAGAGCCCCGTACTTC. This codes for CASSLDRAPYF. This chain joins TRBV7-9 and TRBJ2-5; no clear D. The CDR3 has 11 amino acids. CDR1 is SEHNR and CDR2 is FQNEAQ in the germline V gene (reference sequence). Between the trimmed V and J ends, which lost 5 bases and 13 bases, there was a span of 14 bases.

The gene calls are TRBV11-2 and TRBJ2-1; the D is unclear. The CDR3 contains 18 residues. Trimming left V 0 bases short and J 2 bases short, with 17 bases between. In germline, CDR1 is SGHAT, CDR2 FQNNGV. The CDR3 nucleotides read TGTGCCAGCAGCTTAGACCTCGGAATGGGCTACACCTACAATGAGCAGTTCTTC. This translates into CASSLDLGMGYTYNEQFF.

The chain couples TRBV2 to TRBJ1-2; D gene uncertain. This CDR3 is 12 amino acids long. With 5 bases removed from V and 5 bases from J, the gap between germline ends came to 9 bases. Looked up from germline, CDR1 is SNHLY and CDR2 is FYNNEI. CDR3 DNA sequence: TGTGCCAGCAGTTGGCCTCCTTATGGCTACACCTTC. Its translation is CASSWPPYGYTF.

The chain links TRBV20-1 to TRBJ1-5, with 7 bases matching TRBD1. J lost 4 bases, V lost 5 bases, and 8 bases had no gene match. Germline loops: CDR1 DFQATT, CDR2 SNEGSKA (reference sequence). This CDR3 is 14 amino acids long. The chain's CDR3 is CSASQGSGNQPQHF. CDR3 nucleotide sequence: TGCAGTGCTTCACAGGGGTCCGGGAATCAGCCCCAGCATTTT.

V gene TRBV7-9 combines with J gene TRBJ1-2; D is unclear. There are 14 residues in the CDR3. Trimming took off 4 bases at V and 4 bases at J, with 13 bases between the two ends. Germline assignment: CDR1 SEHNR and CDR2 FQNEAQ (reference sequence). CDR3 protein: CASSSRTETYGYTF. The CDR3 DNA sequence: TGTGCCAGCAGCTCTAGGACGGAGACCTATGGCTACACCTTC.

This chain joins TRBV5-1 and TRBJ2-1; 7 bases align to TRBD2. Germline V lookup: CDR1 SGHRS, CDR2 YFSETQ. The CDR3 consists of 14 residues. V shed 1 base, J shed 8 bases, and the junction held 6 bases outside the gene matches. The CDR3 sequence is CASSLITSEHEQFF. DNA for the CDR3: TGCGCCAGCAGCTTGATAACTAGCGAACATGAGCAGTTCTTC.

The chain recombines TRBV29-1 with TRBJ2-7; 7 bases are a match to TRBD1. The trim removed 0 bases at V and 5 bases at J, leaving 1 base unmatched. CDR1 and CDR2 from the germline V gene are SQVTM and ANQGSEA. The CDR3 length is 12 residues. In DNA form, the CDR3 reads TGCAGCGTTGAAGAGGGGACAGACGAGCAGTACTTC. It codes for CSVEEGTDEQYF.

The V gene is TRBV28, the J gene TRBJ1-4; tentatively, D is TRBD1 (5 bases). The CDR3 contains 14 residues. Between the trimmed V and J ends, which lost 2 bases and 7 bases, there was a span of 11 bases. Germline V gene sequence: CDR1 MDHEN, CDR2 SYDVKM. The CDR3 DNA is TGTGCCAGCAGTTTAGTTTCAGGGCCTGAAAAACTGTTTTTT. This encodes CASSLVSGPEKLFF.

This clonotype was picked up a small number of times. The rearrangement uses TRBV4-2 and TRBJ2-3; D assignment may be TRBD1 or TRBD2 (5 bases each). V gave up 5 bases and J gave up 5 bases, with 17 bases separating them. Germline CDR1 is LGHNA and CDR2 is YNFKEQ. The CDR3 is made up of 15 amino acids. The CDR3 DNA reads TGTGCCAGCAGCACCTCGCCCCTTGGGGGAGATACGCAGTATTTT. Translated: CASSTSPLGGDTQYF.

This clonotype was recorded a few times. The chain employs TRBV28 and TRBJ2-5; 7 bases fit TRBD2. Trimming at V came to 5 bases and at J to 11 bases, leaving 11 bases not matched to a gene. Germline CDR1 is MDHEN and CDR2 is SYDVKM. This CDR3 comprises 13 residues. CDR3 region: CASSLRLAGEQYF. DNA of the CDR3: TGTGCCAGCAGTCTCAGACTAGCCGGGGAGCAGTACTTC.

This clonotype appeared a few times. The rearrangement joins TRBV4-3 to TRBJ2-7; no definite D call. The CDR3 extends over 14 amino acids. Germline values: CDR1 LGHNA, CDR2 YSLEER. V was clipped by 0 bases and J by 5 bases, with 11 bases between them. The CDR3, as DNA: TGCGCCAGCAGCCAAGATTATCTTGGGGACGAGCAGTACTTC. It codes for CASSQDYLGDEQYF.

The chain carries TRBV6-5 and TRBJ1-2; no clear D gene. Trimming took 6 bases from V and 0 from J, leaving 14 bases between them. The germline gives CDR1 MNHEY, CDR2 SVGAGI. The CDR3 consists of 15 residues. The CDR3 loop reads CASSPGPNSNYGYTF. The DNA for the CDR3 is TGTGCCAGCAGCCCCGGTCCCAACTCTAACTATGGCTACACCTTC.

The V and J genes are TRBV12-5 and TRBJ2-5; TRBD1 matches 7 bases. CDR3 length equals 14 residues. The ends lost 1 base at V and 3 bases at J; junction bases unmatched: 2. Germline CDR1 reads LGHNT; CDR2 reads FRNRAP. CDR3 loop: CASGLGTGKETQYF. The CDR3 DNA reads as TGTGCTAGTGGTTTGGGGACAGGAAAAGAGACCCAGTACTTC.

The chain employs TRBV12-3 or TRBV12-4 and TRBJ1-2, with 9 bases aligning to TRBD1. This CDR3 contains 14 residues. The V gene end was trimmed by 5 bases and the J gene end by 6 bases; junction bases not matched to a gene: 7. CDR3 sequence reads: CASSVTGQGHGYTF. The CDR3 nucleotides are TGTGCCAGCAGTGTAACGGGACAGGGACATGGCTACACCTTC.

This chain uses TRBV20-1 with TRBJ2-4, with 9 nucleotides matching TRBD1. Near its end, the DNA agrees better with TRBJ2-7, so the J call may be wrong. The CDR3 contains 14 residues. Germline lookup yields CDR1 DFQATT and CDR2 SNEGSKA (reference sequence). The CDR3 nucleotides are TGCAGTGCTAAGACCGGGACAGGGAGGTACGAGCAGTACTTC. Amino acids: CSAKTGTGRYEQYF.

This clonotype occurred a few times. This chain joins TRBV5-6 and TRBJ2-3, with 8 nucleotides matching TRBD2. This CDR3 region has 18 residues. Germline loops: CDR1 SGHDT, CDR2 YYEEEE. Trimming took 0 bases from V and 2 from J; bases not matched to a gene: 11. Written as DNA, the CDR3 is TGTGCCAGCAGCTTGGATATGGGTAGCGGGGTTTTCACAGATACGCAGTATTTT. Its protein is CASSLDMGSGVFTDTQYF.

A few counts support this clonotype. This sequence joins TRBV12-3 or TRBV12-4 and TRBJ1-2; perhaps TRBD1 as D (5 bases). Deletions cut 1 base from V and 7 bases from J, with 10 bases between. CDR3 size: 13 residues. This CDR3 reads CASSLGAGSGYTF. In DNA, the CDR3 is TGTGCCAGCAGTTTAGGGGCAGGGTCTGGCTACACCTTC.

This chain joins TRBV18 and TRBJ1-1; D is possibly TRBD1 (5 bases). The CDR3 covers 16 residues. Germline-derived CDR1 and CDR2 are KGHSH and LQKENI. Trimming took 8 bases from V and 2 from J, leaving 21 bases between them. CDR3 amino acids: CASASYPGGDNTEAFF. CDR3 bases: TGTGCCAGCGCGAGCTACCCCGGTGGGGACAACACTGAAGCTTTCTTT.

CDR3 DNA: TGTGCCAGCAGTGAACACAGGGAGGATGAAAAACTGTTTTTT. This gives the protein CASSEHREDEKLFF. The chain has TRBV28 and TRBJ1-4; TRBD1 might be the D (6 bases). CDR3 size: 14 residues. V gave up 5 bases and J gave up 6 bases, with 13 bases separating them. Germline CDR1 and CDR2: MDHEN and SYDVKM. Together with reference TRBV28 and TRBJ1-4, the CDR3 gives the full variable domain: DVKVTQSSRYLVKRTGEKVFLECVQDMDHENMFWYRQDPGLGLRLIYFSYDVKMKEKGDIPEGYSVSREKKERFSLILESASTNQTSMYLCASSEHREDEKLFFGSGTQLSVL.